What follows describes a single T cell receptor (beta chain). The data are from a study of blood T cell repertoires in COVID-19. Study information: The study drew acute and convalescent COVID-19 samples from the United States, Italy and Spain. PBMCs, B-cell-depleted T cells, or T cells were the source of the cDNA or gDNA that made up the material.

Source study methods: Amplification of reference gene primers provided the estimated nucleated cell counts. Profiling relied on immunoSEQ multiplex PCR, and the TCRdb table lists in-frame clones only, not all of them. Clonal size and the V and J genes are those of that table, whereas D and trimming came from the DNA. This repertoire shows over 150,000 clones, 80% to 90% found once; its top ten account for around 14%. Unmatched junction bases numbered 4, after V lost 5 bases and J lost 4 bases. CDR1 is SEHNR and CDR2 is FQNEAQ in the germline V gene (reference sequence). This CDR3 region has 16 residues.

The chain uses TRBV7-9 and TRBJ2-3, with 15 bases matching TRBD2. This sequence was found in a human donor in a cohort sampled during active COVID-19. The sequenced material came from peripheral blood. The CDR3 protein is CASSARTSGRADTQYF. For the CDR3, the DNA is TGTGCCAGCAGCGCCCGGACTAGCGGGAGGGCAGATACGCAGTATTTT.